This TCR beta chain was retrieved from a study of T cell repertoires in cytomegalovirus infection. About the study: The authors used CMV epitopes that were HLA-C-restricted (recently identified) and HLA-B-restricted (well studied).

Study conclusions and caveats: HLA-C-restricted CMV clonotypes gave the most frequent clonotype in two of eight donors.

This clonotype was counted between two and nine times. Antigen: not known. TCRdb re-analysed the reads in MiXCR, keeping a single row per CDR3 protein. The table has under 850,000 distinct CDR3 sequences, roughly 36% seen once. CDR3 length: 14 residues. Trimming took off 8 bases at V and 0 bases at J, with 11 bases between the two ends. The V gene's germline CDR1 is MDHEN and CDR2 SYDVKM. The sample was cultured PBMCs, taken from culture after CMV antigen stimulation. This TCR was recovered from a human donor in good health (CMV status not recorded). Some clones in this sample may be carry-over from other donors' samples. The rearrangement links TRBV28 to TRBJ1-5; D unresolved. The CDR3 DNA reads as TGTGCCAGCTGCGGGCACTATAGCAATCAGCCCCAGCATTTT. It codes for CASCGHYSNQPQHF.